This TCR beta chain comes out of a study of T cells in Graves' hyperthyroidism and ophthalmopathy. General study findings and limits: The model made its ophthalmopathy prediction, and onset followed a median around 6.5 months later.

On this clonotype itself: Its target is not known.

Regions amplified from RNA transcripts were the TCR beta CDR3 regions. In the first-round RT-PCR of the TCR CDR3, the HTBI primer set was used. MiXCR, applied by TCRdb to the multiplex PCR reads, yields one record per CDR3 protein. The table includes around 760,000 distinct CDR3 sequences, around a third detected once. What was sequenced was blood. This clonotype was obtained from a woman aged 40 to 55 with Graves' hyperthyroidism.

The CDR3 loop reads CASSVVQGTTGELFF. CDR3 in DNA: TGTGCCAGCAGCGTAGTGCAAGGTACCACCGGGGAGCTGTTTTTT. V and J are TRBV9 and TRBJ2-2; no definite D call. The CDR3 runs to 15 residues. Germline V gives CDR1 SGDLS, CDR2 YYNGEE. Trimming stripped 0 bases from V and 4 bases from J, with 10 bases between.